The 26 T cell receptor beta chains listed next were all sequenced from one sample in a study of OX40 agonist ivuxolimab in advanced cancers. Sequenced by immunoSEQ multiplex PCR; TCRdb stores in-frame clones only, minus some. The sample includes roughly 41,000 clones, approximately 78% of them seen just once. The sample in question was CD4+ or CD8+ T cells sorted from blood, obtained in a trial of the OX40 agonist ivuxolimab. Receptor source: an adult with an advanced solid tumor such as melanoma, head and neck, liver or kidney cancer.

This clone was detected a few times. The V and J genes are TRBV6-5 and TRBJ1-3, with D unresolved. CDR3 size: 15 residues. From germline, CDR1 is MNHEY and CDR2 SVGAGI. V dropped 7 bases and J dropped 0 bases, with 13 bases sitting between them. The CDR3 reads CASTPWAFSGNTIYF. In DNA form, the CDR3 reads TGTGCCAGCACCCCTTGGGCTTTCTCTGGAAACACCATATATTTT.

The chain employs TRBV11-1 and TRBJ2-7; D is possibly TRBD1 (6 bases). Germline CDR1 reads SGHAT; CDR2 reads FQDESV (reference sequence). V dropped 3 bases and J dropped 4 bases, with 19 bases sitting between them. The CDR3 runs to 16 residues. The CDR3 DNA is TGTGCCAGCAGCTTTCAGGGGACCGACTTGGGTTACGAGCAGTACTTC. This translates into CASSFQGTDLGYEQYF. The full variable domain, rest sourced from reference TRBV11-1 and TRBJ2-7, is EAEVAQSPRYKITEKSQAVAFWCDPISGHATLYWYRQILGQGPELLVQFQDESVVDDSQLPKDRFSAERLKGVDSTLKIQPAELGDSAMYLCASSFQGTDLGYEQYFGPGTRLTVT.

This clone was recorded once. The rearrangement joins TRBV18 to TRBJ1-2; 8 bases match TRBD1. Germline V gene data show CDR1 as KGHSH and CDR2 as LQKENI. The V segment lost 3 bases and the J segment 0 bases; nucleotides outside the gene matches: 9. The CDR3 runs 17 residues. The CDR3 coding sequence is TGTGCCAGCTCACCCAACAGCGGGACAGGTGCTAACTATGGCTACACCTTC. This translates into CASSPNSGTGANYGYTF.

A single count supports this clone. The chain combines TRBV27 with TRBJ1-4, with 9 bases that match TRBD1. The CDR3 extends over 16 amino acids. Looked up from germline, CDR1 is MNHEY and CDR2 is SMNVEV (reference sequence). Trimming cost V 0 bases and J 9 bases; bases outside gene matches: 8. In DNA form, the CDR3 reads TGTGCCAGCAGTTTATCCCCGGGACAGGGTTTCCAAAAACTGTTTTTT. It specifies CASSLSPGQGFQKLFF.

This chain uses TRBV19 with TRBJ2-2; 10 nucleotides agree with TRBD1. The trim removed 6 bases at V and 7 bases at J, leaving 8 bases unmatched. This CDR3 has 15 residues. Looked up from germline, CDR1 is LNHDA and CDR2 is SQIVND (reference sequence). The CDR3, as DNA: TGTGCCAGTAGAGACGACAGGGGGCAACACGGGGAGCTGTTTTTT. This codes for CASRDDRGQHGELFF.

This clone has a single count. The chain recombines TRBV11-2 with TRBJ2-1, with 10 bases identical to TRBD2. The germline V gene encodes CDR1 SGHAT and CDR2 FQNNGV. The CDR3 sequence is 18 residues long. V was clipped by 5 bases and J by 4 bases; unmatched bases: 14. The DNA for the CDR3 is TGTGCCAGCAGCAACATCCCGGCTAGCGGGGGCGGGTACAATGAGCAGTTCTTC. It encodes CASSNIPASGGGYNEQFF.

CDR3 amino acids: CASSPRGDRGSYEQYF. CDR3 nucleotides: TGCGCCAGCAGCCCGCGGGGGGACAGGGGATCCTACGAGCAGTACTTC. V gene TRBV5-1 combines with J gene TRBJ2-7; TRBD1 agrees at 10 bases. V was clipped by 4 bases and J by 1 base; unmatched bases: 8. The CDR3 sequence is 16 residues long. In germline, CDR1 is SGHRS, CDR2 YFSETQ. Combining the CDR3 with reference TRBV5-1 and TRBJ2-7 gives the whole variable domain KAGVTQTPRYLIKTRGQQVTLSCSPISGHRSVSWYQQTPGQGLQFLFEYFSETQRNKGNFPGRFSGRQFSNSRSEMNVSTLELGDSALYLCASSPRGDRGSYEQYFGPGTRLTVT.

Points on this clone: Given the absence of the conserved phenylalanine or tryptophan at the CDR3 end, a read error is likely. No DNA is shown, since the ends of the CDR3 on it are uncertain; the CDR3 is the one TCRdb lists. The CDR3 sequence: CASSSRTSPDVFN. The chain is built from TRBV7-2 and TRBJ1-1. Germline V gene sequence: CDR1 SGHTA, CDR2 FQGNSA. The CDR3 has 13 amino acids, counting both end residues.

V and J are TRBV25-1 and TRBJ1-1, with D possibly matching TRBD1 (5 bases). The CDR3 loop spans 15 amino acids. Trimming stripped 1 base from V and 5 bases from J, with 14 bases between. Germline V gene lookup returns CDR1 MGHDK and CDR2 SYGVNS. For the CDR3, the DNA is TGTGCCAGCAGTGAATCGAGAGGGGTCGGGACTGAAGCTTTCTTT. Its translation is CASSESRGVGTEAFF.

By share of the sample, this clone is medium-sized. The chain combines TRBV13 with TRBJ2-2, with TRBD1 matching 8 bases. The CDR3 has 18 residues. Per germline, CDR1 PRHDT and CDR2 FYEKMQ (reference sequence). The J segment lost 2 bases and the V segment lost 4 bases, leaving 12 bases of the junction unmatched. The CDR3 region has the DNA TGTGCCAGCAGCTCCACAGGGGGGACTTGGCTTAACACCGGGGAGCTGTTTTTT. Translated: CASSSTGGTWLNTGELFF.

CDR3 DNA sequence: TGTGCCAGCAGCAACCAAGGGTCCCTTAATGAAAAACTGTTTTTT. It yields the protein CASSNQGSLNEKLFF. This chain connects TRBV2 to TRBJ1-4; D uncertain. V gave up 6 bases and J gave up 4 bases, with 15 bases separating them. The germline CDR1 and CDR2 sequences are SNHLY and FYNNEI. This CDR3 region has 15 residues.

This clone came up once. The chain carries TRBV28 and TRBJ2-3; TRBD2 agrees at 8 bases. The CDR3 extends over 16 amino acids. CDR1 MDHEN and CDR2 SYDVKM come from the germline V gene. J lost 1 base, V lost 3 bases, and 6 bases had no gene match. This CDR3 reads CASSFGLRGGTDTQYF. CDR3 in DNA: TGTGCCAGCAGTTTTGGGCTGCGGGGGGGCACAGATACGCAGTATTTT.

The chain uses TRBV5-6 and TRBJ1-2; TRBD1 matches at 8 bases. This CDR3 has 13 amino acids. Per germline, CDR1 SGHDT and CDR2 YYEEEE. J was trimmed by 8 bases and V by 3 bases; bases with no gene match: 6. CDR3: CASSYDRGSGYTF. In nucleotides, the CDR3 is TGTGCCAGCAGCTACGACAGGGGCTCCGGCTACACCTTC.

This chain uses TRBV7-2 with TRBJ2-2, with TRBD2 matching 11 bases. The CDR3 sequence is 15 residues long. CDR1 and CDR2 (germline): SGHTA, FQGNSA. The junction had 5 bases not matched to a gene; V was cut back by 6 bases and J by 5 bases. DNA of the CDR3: TGTGCCAGCAGGTCTAGCGGGGGGTCGACCGGGGAGCTGTTTTTT. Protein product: CASRSSGGSTGELFF.

Here the CDR3 DNA reads TGTGCCAGCGGGGAGACCCAGTACTTC. Its protein is CASGETQYF. This rearrangement joins TRBV25-1 to TRBJ2-5; D uncertain. V was pared by 8 bases and J by 5 bases, with 3 bases between. The CDR3 loop spans 9 amino acids. Germline V gene lookup returns CDR1 MGHDK and CDR2 SYGVNS.

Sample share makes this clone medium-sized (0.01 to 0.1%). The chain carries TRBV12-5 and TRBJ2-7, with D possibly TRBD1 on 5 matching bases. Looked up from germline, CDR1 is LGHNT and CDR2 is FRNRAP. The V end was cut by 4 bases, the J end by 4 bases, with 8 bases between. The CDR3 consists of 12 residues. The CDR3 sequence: CASGYDSYEQYF. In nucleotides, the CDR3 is TGTGCTAGTGGTTATGACAGTTACGAGCAGTACTTC.

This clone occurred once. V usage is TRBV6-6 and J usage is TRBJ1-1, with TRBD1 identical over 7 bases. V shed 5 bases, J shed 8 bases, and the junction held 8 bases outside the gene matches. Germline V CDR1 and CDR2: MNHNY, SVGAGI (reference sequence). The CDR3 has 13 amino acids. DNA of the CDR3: TGTGCCAGCAGTCCCGTGGGGACAGCCGAAGCTTTCTTT. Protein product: CASSPVGTAEAFF.

CDR3 DNA: TGTGCCAGCAGCTTAGTGGGCAGGGGAGGGGAAAAACTGTTTTTT. The encoded protein is CASSLVGRGGEKLFF. The chain is built from TRBV7-2 and TRBJ1-4, with D tentatively TRBD1 (6 bases). Trimming pared 1 base from V and 8 bases from J, leaving 14 bases between. This CDR3 is 15 amino acids long. Per germline, CDR1 SGHTA and CDR2 FQGNSA.

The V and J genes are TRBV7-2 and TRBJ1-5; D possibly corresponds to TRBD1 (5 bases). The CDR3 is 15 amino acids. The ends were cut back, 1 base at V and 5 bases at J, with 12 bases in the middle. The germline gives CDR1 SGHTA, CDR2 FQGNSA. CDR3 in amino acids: CASSLVGGADQPQHF. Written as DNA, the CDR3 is TGTGCCAGCAGCTTAGTGGGAGGGGCAGATCAGCCCCAGCATTTT.

In nucleotides, the CDR3 is TGTGCCGGAAAATCGACTGTCAATGAAAAACTGTTTTTT. It codes for CAGKSTVNEKLFF. This chain joins TRBV30 and TRBJ1-4, with D uncertain. The CDR3 runs 13 residues. Germline values: CDR1 GTSNPN, CDR2 SVGIG (reference sequence). Trimming took 8 bases from V and 5 from J, leaving 15 bases between them. Full variable domain (missing parts from reference TRBV30 and TRBJ1-4): SQTIHQWPATLVQPVGSPLSLECTVEGTSNPNLYWYRQAAGRGLQLLFYSVGIGQISSEVPQNLSASRPQDRQFILSSKKLLLSDSGFYLCAGKSTVNEKLFFGSGTQLSVL.

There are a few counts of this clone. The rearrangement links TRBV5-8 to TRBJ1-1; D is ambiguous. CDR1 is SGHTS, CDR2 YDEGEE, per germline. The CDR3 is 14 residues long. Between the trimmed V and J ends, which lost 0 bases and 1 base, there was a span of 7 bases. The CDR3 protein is CASSLASGNTEAFF. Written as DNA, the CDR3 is TGTGCCAGCAGCTTGGCCTCAGGGAACACTGAAGCTTTCTTT.

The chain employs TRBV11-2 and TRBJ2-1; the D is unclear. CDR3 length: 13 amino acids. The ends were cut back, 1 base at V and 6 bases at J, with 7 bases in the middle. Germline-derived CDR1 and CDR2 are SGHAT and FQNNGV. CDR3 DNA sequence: TGTGCCAGCAGCTTAGCCAGACTCAATGAGCAGTTCTTC. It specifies CASSLARLNEQFF.

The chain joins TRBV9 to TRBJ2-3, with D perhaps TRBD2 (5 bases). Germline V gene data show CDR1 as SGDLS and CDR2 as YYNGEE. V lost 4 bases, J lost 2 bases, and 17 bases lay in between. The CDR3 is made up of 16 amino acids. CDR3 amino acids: CASSPRRSGYTDTQYF. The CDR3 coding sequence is TGTGCCAGCAGCCCCCGTAGGTCGGGGTACACAGATACGCAGTATTTT. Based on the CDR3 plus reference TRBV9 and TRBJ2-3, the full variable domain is DSGVTQTPKHLITATGQRVTLRCSPRSGDLSVYWYQQSLDQGLQFLIQYYNGEERAKGNILERFSAQQFPDLHSELNLSSLELGDSALYFCASSPRRSGYTDTQYFGPGTRLTVL.

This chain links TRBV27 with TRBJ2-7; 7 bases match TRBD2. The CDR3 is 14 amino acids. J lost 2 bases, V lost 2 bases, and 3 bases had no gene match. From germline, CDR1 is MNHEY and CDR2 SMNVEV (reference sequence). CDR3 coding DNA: TGTGCCAGCAGTTTAACTGGACTAGCCTACGAGCAGTACTTC. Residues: CASSLTGLAYEQYF.

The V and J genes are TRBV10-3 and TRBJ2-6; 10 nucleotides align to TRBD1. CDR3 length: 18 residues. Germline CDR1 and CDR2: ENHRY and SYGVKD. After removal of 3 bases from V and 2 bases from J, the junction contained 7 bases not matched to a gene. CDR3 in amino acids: CAISDRGTGVPGANVLTF. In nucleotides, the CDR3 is TGTGCCATCAGTGATCGGGGGACAGGGGTGCCTGGGGCCAACGTCCTGACTTTC.

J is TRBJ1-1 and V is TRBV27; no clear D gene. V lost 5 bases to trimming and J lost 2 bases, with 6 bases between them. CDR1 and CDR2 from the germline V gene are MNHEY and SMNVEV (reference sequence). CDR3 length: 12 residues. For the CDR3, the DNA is TGTGCCAGCAGTACCGCCAACACTGAAGCTTTCTTT. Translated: CASSTANTEAFF.